The clone carrying this T cell receptor beta chain was seen a handful of times. Its specificity is unknown. Per germline, CDR1 SQVTM and CDR2 ANQGSEA. Germline trimming cut 7 bases from V and 8 bases from J; bases unmatched to any gene: 8. The CDR3 runs 12 residues. The sample belongs to a study of early T cells in non-severe SARS-CoV-2 infection. About the research overall: Unpaired chains resulted from sequencing bulk RNA of unsorted whole blood.

As part of library construction, unique molecular identifiers were attached to individual cDNA molecules. From the 5' RACE reads, TCRdb called clonotypes with MiXCR, one entry per CDR3 protein. The top ten clones hold 20% to 25% of a sample with 100,000 to 150,000 distinct CDR3 sequences, 14% to 15% of them seen once. General study findings and limits: The matching step, a VDJdb search, favored anti-spike CD8 responses and missed private and CD4 specificities.

The sample was whole blood. The sequence was collected from an adult who was a healthcare worker with PCR-confirmed SARS-CoV-2 infection or an uninfected control (not recorded which). V is TRBV29-1 and J is TRBJ1-1; the match to TRBD1 covers 9 bases. The DNA of the CDR3 is TGCAGCGCCTGGGACAGGGACGCAGAAGCTTTCTTT. This gives the protein CSAWDRDAEAFF.